This T cell receptor (beta chain) is drawn from a study of neurological immune-mediated disorders. The method for making cDNA was 5'RACE, and it used 10-nucleotide random UMIs. TCRdb re-derived calls from the 5' RACE reads in MiXCR, one entry per CDR3 protein. The sample yields roughly 75,000 distinct CDR3 sequences, 12% to 15% seen once. This clonotype was recorded many times. Time point described: longitudinal time-point 1 (baseline). Sequencing was carried out using PBMCs. This receptor was obtained from a female donor with HTLV-1-associated myelopathy (HAM/TSP).

This chain's CDR3 is CASSADMSEQYF. The CDR3 DNA follows: TGTGCCAGCAGTGCAGACATGAGCGAGCAGTACTTC. The chain combines TRBV2 with TRBJ2-7, with D hard to call. CDR3 length: 12 amino acids. V dropped 4 bases and J dropped 6 bases, with 10 bases sitting between them. CDR1 and CDR2 (germline): SNHLY, FYNNEI.